One sample yielded the 7 T cell receptor beta chains listed below, sequenced in a study of identical twins. One entry per CDR3 protein results from TCRdb running MiXCR on the 5' RACE reads. The sample lists 500,000 to 700,000 distinct CDR3 sequences; about 7.6% were seen once. The same data also went into a second study, on yellow fever vaccine responses in identical twins.

What was sequenced was PBMCs. The receptors stem from a woman aged 18-29 years in good health.

The chain combines TRBV7-8 with TRBJ2-7; 13 positions match TRBD2. The V gene's germline CDR1 is SGHVS and CDR2 FQNEAQ. Trimming cost V 5 bases and J 3 bases; bases outside gene matches: 4. There are 15 residues in the CDR3. CDR3 sequence: CASSETSGRNYEQYF. DNA for the CDR3: TGTGCCAGCAGCGAGACTAGCGGGAGGAACTACGAGCAGTACTTC.

The genes are TRBV5-1 and TRBJ2-3; TRBD2 aligns across 7 bases. The CDR3 length is 16 residues. Germline trimming cut 5 bases from V and 5 bases from J; bases unmatched to any gene: 14. Germline values: CDR1 SGHRS, CDR2 YFSETQ. The CDR3 region has the DNA TGCGCCAGCAGTGTTCTGGCGGGAGAGGGAGGAGATACGCAGTATTTT. Encoded protein: CASSVLAGEGGDTQYF.

This clonotype has a handful of counts. The chain employs TRBV5-5 and TRBJ2-7, with 13 nucleotides matching TRBD2. After removal of 4 bases from V and 5 bases from J, the junction contained 12 bases not matched to a gene. The germline V gene encodes CDR1 SGHKS and CDR2 YYEKEE (reference sequence). The CDR3 is 17 amino acids. The CDR3 DNA reads as TGTGCCAGCAGCCCCCATGGGGGGACTAGCGGGACCAACGAGCAGTACTTC. Amino acids: CASSPHGGTSGTNEQYF.

The table lists this clonotype with a few counts. The chain joins TRBV15 to TRBJ1-3; TRBD1 matches 7 bases. V lost 5 bases and J lost 1; bases outside the gene matches: 5. Germline CDR1 LNHNV, CDR2 YYDKDF (reference sequence). This CDR3 has 15 residues. Here the CDR3 reads CATSLDRASGNTIYF. The CDR3 DNA reads TGTGCCACCAGCCTAGACAGGGCTTCTGGAAACACCATATATTTT.

A few counts support this clonotype. The V call is TRBV11-2, the J call TRBJ2-3, with 9 bases matching TRBD1. V lost 4 bases to trimming and J lost 4 bases; unmatched junction nucleotides: 9. This CDR3 region has 16 residues. Germline loops: CDR1 SGHAT, CDR2 FQNNGV. CDR3 DNA: TGTGCCAGCAGCTCATCCGGGACAGGGATGGCAGATACGCAGTATTTT. This encodes CASSSSGTGMADTQYF. Combining the CDR3 with reference TRBV11-2 and TRBJ2-3 gives the whole variable domain EAGVAQSPRYKIIEKRQSVAFWCNPISGHATLYWYQQILGQGPKLLIQFQNNGVVDDSQLPKDRFSAERLKGVDSTLKIQPAKLEDSAVYLCASSSSGTGMADTQYFGPGTRLTVL.

There are a few counts of this clonotype. The chain recombines TRBV19 with TRBJ2-7; 8 bases match TRBD1. Losses at the gene ends were 5 bases for V and 3 bases for J; bases not matched to a gene: 6. The germline V gene has CDR1 LNHDA and CDR2 SQIVND (reference sequence). The CDR3 length is 14 residues. The CDR3 nucleotides are TGTGCCAGTAGTTATGACAGGGGTCACTACGAGCAGTACTTC. Amino acid sequence: CASSYDRGHYEQYF.

This chain joins TRBV29-1 and TRBJ2-1; unclear D gene. The V end lost 7 bases, the J end lost 0 bases, and 7 bases lay between the germline ends. CDR1 SQVTM and CDR2 ANQGSEA come from the germline V gene. The CDR3 runs 12 residues. The CDR3 reads CSALNSYNEQFF. The CDR3 DNA is TGCAGCGCACTAAACTCCTACAATGAGCAGTTCTTC.